Listed below are T cell receptor beta chains from one sample, sequenced in a study. TCRdb recomputed calls from the RT-PCR reads with MiXCR, one row per CDR3 protein. The table includes around 700,000 distinct CDR3 sequences, approximately 15% detected once. Sequenced material: memory CD4+ T cells from blood. These receptors came from a female donor in good health, serving as a healthy control. Each CDR3 is given with its conserved first and last residue. A D gene is named only where the DNA matches it firmly. Expanded clones get a size class; other rows say once, few or many, or leave the size out.

v_gene: TRBV4-3; abundance: NA; len: 16; j_gene: TRBJ1-2; d_gene: NA; CDR3nt: TGCGCCAGCAGCCAGTACACAGGGATGCCCTCCTATGGCTACACCTTC; CDR3aa: CASSQYTGMPSYGYTF
v_gene: TRBV6-5; abundance: few; len: 19; j_gene: TRBJ1-6; d_gene: NA; CDR3nt: TGTGCCAGCAGTTATAAGTCCGGAGGGTTAAGCTCCTATAATTCACCCCTCCACTTT; CDR3aa: CASSYKSGGLSSYNSPLHF
v_gene: TRBV28; abundance: NA; len: 13; j_gene: TRBJ2-1; d_gene: TRBD2; CDR3nt: TGTGCCAGCAGAAGCGGGAATTACAATGAGCAGTTCTTC; CDR3aa: CASRSGNYNEQFF
v_gene: TRBV6-2/TRBV6-3; abundance: NA; len: 16; j_gene: TRBJ1-5; d_gene: NA; CDR3nt: TGTGCCAGCAGTTCTCTAGGCCGGATTTCTCGGCAGCCCCAGCATTTT; CDR3aa: CASSSLGRISRQPQHF
v_gene: TRBV5-1; abundance: many; len: 15; j_gene: TRBJ2-2; d_gene: TRBD1; CDR3nt: TGCGCCAGCAGCCTGACAGGGGGCTACACCGGGGAGCTGTTTTTT; CDR3aa: CASSLTGGYTGELFF
v_gene: TRBV5-1; abundance: few; len: 15; j_gene: TRBJ2-3; d_gene: NA; CDR3nt: TGCGCCAGCCGGCAGACCCTAGCAAGCACAGATACGCAGTATTTT; CDR3aa: CASRQTLASTDTQYF
v_gene: TRBV10-3; abundance: NA; len: 15; j_gene: TRBJ2-3; d_gene: NA; CDR3nt: TGTGCCATCAGTGAGAATCCCCCTGGGACAGATACGCAGTATTTT; CDR3aa: CAISENPPGTDTQYF
v_gene: TRBV4-3; abundance: NA; len: 19; j_gene: TRBJ2-3; d_gene: TRBD2; CDR3nt: TGCGCCAGCAGCCAAAGGACTAGCGGGGGGGCCGAGTGGGTAGATACGCAGTATTTT; CDR3aa: CASSQRTSGGAEWVDTQYF
v_gene: TRBV1; abundance: once; len: 17; j_gene: TRBJ2-5; d_gene: NA; CDR3nt: TGCACCAGCAGCCAAGATATCAGAGCTACCCACCTCGAGACCCAGTACTTC; CDR3aa: CTSSQDIRATHLETQYF
v_gene: TRBV20-1; abundance: few; len: 15; j_gene: TRBJ1-5; d_gene: TRBD1; CDR3nt: TGCAGTGCCCACGACAGGGTTGAGATCAATCAGCCCCAGCATTTT; CDR3aa: CSAHDRVEINQPQHF
v_gene: TRBV7-9; abundance: few; len: 15; j_gene: TRBJ1-2; d_gene: TRBD1; CDR3nt: TGTGCCAGCAGCTTCACCGGGACAGGACTCTATGGCTACACCTTC; CDR3aa: CASSFTGTGLYGYTF
v_gene: TRBV15; abundance: NA; len: 14; j_gene: TRBJ2-1; d_gene: TRBD2; CDR3nt: TGTGCCACCAGCAGAATTGGGGCCGCGGGGGGGCAGTTCTTC; CDR3aa: CATSRIGAAGGQFF
v_gene: TRBV20-1; abundance: NA; len: 15; j_gene: TRBJ2-1; d_gene: TRBD2; CDR3nt: TGCAGTGCTAGAGTCCTCGGGGGGGGTATCAATGAGCAGTTCTTC; CDR3aa: CSARVLGGGINEQFF
v_gene: TRBV6-2/TRBV6-3; abundance: NA; len: 12; j_gene: TRBJ2-2; d_gene: NA; CDR3nt: TGTGCCAGCAACCGGAGGAGCGGGGAGCTGTTTTTT; CDR3aa: CASNRRSGELFF
v_gene: TRBV7-2; abundance: many; len: 13; j_gene: TRBJ1-2; d_gene: NA; CDR3nt: TGTGCCAGCAGCCTCGGCTGGGACTATGGCTACACCTTC; CDR3aa: CASSLGWDYGYTF
v_gene: TRBV18; abundance: NA; len: 16; j_gene: TRBJ2-7; d_gene: NA; CDR3nt: TGTGCCAGCTCACCCCCGGGCAGGGTGGGGTCCACCGAGCAGTACTTC; CDR3aa: CASSPPGRVGSTEQYF
v_gene: TRBV20-1; abundance: NA; len: 12; j_gene: TRBJ2-3; d_gene: NA; CDR3nt: TGCAGTGCTAGAGATGGCCCAGGGGAGGAGTATTTT; CDR3aa: CSARDGPGEEYF
v_gene: TRBV20-1; abundance: few; len: 15; j_gene: TRBJ1-4; d_gene: TRBD1; CDR3nt: TGCAGTGCTAGAGATTGGGGGACAGATAATGAAAAACTGTTTTTT; CDR3aa: CSARDWGTDNEKLFF
v_gene: TRBV20-1; abundance: NA; len: 13; j_gene: TRBJ2-7; d_gene: TRBD2; CDR3nt: TGCAGTGCTAGCGTCCCAGCGGGAGACGAGCAGTACTTC; CDR3aa: CSASVPAGDEQYF
v_gene: TRBV2; abundance: NA; len: 15; j_gene: TRBJ2-2; d_gene: NA; CDR3nt: TGTGCATCTCAGGTCCGGGGGGCGGGAACCGGGGAGCTGTTTTTT; CDR3aa: CASQVRGAGTGELFF
v_gene: TRBV10-3; abundance: NA; len: 16; j_gene: TRBJ2-1; d_gene: TRBD1; CDR3nt: TGTGCCATCAGTGAGGCCGGACAGGGGTTTCTCGATGAGCAGTTCTTC; CDR3aa: CAISEAGQGFLDEQFF
v_gene: TRBV3-1; abundance: few; len: 16; j_gene: TRBJ2-3; d_gene: TRBD2; CDR3nt: TGTGCCAGCAGCCGTAGCGGGAGGGGGGGGCCAGATACGCAGTATTTT; CDR3aa: CASSRSGRGGPDTQYF
v_gene: TRBV5-1; abundance: NA; len: 16; j_gene: TRBJ2-3; d_gene: NA; CDR3nt: TGCGCCAGCAGCTTGGCCGGGTGGGACATAACAGATACGCAGTATTTT; CDR3aa: CASSLAGWDITDTQYF
v_gene: TRBV27; abundance: few; len: 15; j_gene: TRBJ2-7; d_gene: TRBD1; CDR3nt: TGTGCCAGCAGTCCTGCCGCCGGGACAGGGGGCATTAAGTACTTC; CDR3aa: CASSPAAGTGGIKYF
v_gene: TRBV6-5; abundance: NA; len: 13; j_gene: TRBJ2-1; d_gene: NA; CDR3nt: TGTGCCAGCAGTGAAGAGGGATGGGGTGAGCAGTTCTTC; CDR3aa: CASSEEGWGEQFF
v_gene: TRBV5-5; abundance: few; len: 15; j_gene: TRBJ1-5; d_gene: NA; CDR3nt: TGTGCCAGCAGCTCAGGGACCCTTAGCAATCAGCCCCAGCATTTT; CDR3aa: CASSSGTLSNQPQHF
v_gene: TRBV14; abundance: NA; len: 15; j_gene: TRBJ1-2; d_gene: NA; CDR3nt: TGTGCCAGCAGCCAAGTTGGGGGGCGCGGCTATGGCTACACCTTC; CDR3aa: CASSQVGGRGYGYTF
v_gene: TRBV4-3; abundance: few; len: 14; j_gene: TRBJ2-2; d_gene: TRBD1; CDR3nt: TGCGCCAGCCGGACAGGACCGAACACCGGGGAGCTGTTTTTT; CDR3aa: CASRTGPNTGELFF
v_gene: TRBV11-3; abundance: NA; len: 14; j_gene: TRBJ2-3; d_gene: NA; CDR3nt: TGTGCCAGCAGCCCGGGTGCAGCCACAGATACGCAGTATTTT; CDR3aa: CASSPGAATDTQYF
v_gene: TRBV7-9; abundance: NA; len: 15; j_gene: TRBJ2-7; d_gene: TRBD1; CDR3nt: TGTGCCAGCAGCCTAGACAGGGAATCGCCCTACGAGCAGTACTTC; CDR3aa: CASSLDRESPYEQYF
v_gene: TRBV4-2; abundance: NA; len: 15; j_gene: TRBJ2-2; d_gene: NA; CDR3nt: TGTGCCAGCAGCCAAACAACAGGGTTCACCGGGGAGCTGTTTTTT; CDR3aa: CASSQTTGFTGELFF
v_gene: TRBV11-2; abundance: NA; len: 13; j_gene: TRBJ1-1; d_gene: NA; CDR3nt: TGTGCCAGCAGCTTTAACCTGAACACTGAAGCTTTCTTT; CDR3aa: CASSFNLNTEAFF
v_gene: TRBV2; abundance: NA; len: 12; j_gene: TRBJ2-1; d_gene: NA; CDR3nt: TGTGCCAGCAGGGAAAGGGATGATGAGCAGTTCTTC; CDR3aa: CASRERDDEQFF
v_gene: TRBV24-1; abundance: few; len: 22; j_gene: TRBJ2-1; d_gene: TRBD2; CDR3nt: TGTGCCACCAGTGACGCCTCAACCACTAGCGGGAGTATAATTGGGCCCTACAATGAGCAGTTCTTC; CDR3aa: CATSDASTTSGSIIGPYNEQFF
v_gene: TRBV7-2; abundance: few; len: 12; j_gene: TRBJ2-1; d_gene: NA; CDR3nt: TGTGCCAGCAGCTTAGGAGTAGGAGACGCCCATTTC; CDR3aa: CASSLGVGDAHF
v_gene: TRBV28; abundance: NA; len: 17; j_gene: TRBJ2-1; d_gene: NA; CDR3nt: TGTGCCAGCAGTTCCCGATCGGATTTTAACACTTTCGGTGAGCAGTTCTTC; CDR3aa: CASSSRSDFNTFGEQFF
v_gene: TRBV5-1; abundance: few; len: 15; j_gene: TRBJ2-1; d_gene: NA; CDR3nt: TGCGCCAGCAGCTTTTTTGAAATGGCGGAAATGAGTCAGTTCTTC; CDR3aa: CASSFFEMAEMSQFF
v_gene: TRBV7-9; abundance: NA; len: 11; j_gene: TRBJ1-4; d_gene: NA; CDR3nt: TGTGCCAGCAGCTTGAATGGGCCTCTGTTTTTT; CDR3aa: CASSLNGPLFF
v_gene: TRBV5-1; abundance: many; len: 11; j_gene: TRBJ2-7; d_gene: NA; CDR3nt: TGCGCCAGCAGAGAAAGATACGAGCAGTACTTC; CDR3aa: CASRERYEQYF
v_gene: TRBV14; abundance: few; len: 12; j_gene: TRBJ2-4; d_gene: NA; CDR3nt: TGTGCCAGCAGCCAAGATCCGGTCATTCAGTACTTC; CDR3aa: CASSQDPVIQYF
v_gene: TRBV11-2; abundance: NA; len: 18; j_gene: TRBJ2-1; d_gene: TRBD2; CDR3nt: TGTGCCAGCAGCCCCATCCTAAGACTAGCGGGGGTCGTATACGAGCAGTTCTTC; CDR3aa: CASSPILRLAGVVYEQFF
v_gene: TRBV20-1; abundance: many; len: 13; j_gene: TRBJ2-7; d_gene: NA; CDR3nt: TGCAGTGCTAGAGAACAGAACGCCTACGAGCAGTACTTC; CDR3aa: CSAREQNAYEQYF
v_gene: TRBV12-3/TRBV12-4; abundance: NA; len: 16; j_gene: TRBJ2-1; d_gene: NA; CDR3nt: TGTGCCAGCAGTTTACAGGACGGGATCTCCTACAATGAGCAGTTCTTC; CDR3aa: CASSLQDGISYNEQFF
v_gene: TRBV7-9; abundance: few; len: 14; j_gene: TRBJ1-5; d_gene: NA; CDR3nt: TGTGCCAGCAGCTTCGCCGGGGGCTGGCAGCCCCAGCATTTT; CDR3aa: CASSFAGGWQPQHF